The rows below give T cell receptor beta chains drawn from one sample of a study of T cell repertoires in cytomegalovirus infection. TCRdb reprocessed the reads via MiXCR and lists one record per CDR3 protein. Here the sample spans 560,000 or so distinct CDR3 sequences, 16% being singletons. Specimen: CD8+ T cells from PBMCs. Receptor source: a human donor in good health (CMV status not recorded). Some clones in this sample may be carry-over from other donors' samples. Each CDR3 is given with its conserved first and last residue. The order of the fields is J gene, V gene, CDR3 protein.

TRBJ2-1	TRBV3-1	CASSQVKWAAGGVNNEQFF
TRBJ1-5	TRBV27	CASSLFAPPGGPNQPQHF
TRBJ1-3	TRBV4-2	CASSQDWLVVSGNTIYF
TRBJ2-5	TRBV12-3/TRBV12-4	CASRGIQETQYF
TRBJ2-1	TRBV24-1	CATSFPGVNRNEQFF
TRBJ1-5	TRBV6-5	CASSSLPMGHQPQHF
TRBJ2-1	TRBV20-1	CSARDLDRVEDEQFF
TRBJ2-7	TRBV6-6	CASSGTETYEQYF
TRBJ2-3	TRBV9	CASSSRLETSTDTQYF
TRBJ1-2	TRBV7-9	CASSLVGPRFHLDGYTF
TRBJ2-2	TRBV6-1	CASSEGLALNTGELFF
TRBJ1-5	TRBV20-1	CSARATHGTGPQPQHF
TRBJ2-2	TRBV7-9	CASRPGTAYTGELFF
TRBJ1-1	TRBV12-3/TRBV12-4	CASRLKDRGHTEAFF
TRBJ1-6	TRBV11-2	CASSLWQAPGSYNSPLHF
TRBJ1-5	TRBV4-1	CASSQQGVSNQPQHF
TRBJ1-2	TRBV3-1	CASSQEFQYGYTF
TRBJ2-1	TRBV12-3/TRBV12-4	CASSLSPVYNEQFF
TRBJ2-7	TRBV7-9	CVSSSIQEQGTLYEQYF
TRBJ1-1	TRBV7-2	CASSLFSTEAFF
TRBJ2-1	TRBV6-2/TRBV6-3	CASSYETSGIGEQFF
TRBJ2-1	TRBV27	CASSLGTGFTNEQFF
TRBJ1-1	TRBV10-3	CAITEDRGETEAFF
TRBJ2-4	TRBV25-1	CASSSYRENIQYF
TRBJ1-6	TRBV7-9	CASSPQTGTVASPLHF
TRBJ2-7	TRBV6-5	CASSYSSVTYEQYF
TRBJ2-5	TRBV2	CATQGAQYF
TRBJ1-5	TRBV11-2	CASSLEQEGQPQHF
TRBJ1-1	TRBV2	CASLGPFRAAFF
TRBJ2-1	TRBV20-1	CSARGVAGESSDEQFF
TRBJ1-1	TRBV7-6	CASSPSTGGGTEAFF
TRBJ1-2	TRBV12-5	CASGAGTGGGYGYTF
TRBJ2-2	TRBV19	CASSIRRLAGDTGELFF